This entry lists 31 T cell receptor beta chains sequenced from one sample in a study of OX40 agonist ivuxolimab in advanced cancers. Assay used: immunoSEQ multiplex PCR; TCRdb lists only in-frame clones, some missing. This table has about 22,000 clones, 80% to 90% appearing once. This specimen was CD4+ or CD8+ T cells sorted from blood, taken in a trial of the OX40 agonist ivuxolimab. The receptors originated from an adult with an advanced solid tumor such as melanoma, head and neck, liver or kidney cancer.

The V call is TRBV27, the J call TRBJ1-1; a weak D match, TRBD1 (5 bases). Trimming shortened V by 8 bases and J by 3 bases, and 19 bases separated the two germline ends. The CDR3 contains 15 residues. Germline values: CDR1 MNHEY, CDR2 SMNVEV (reference sequence). CDR3 loop: CASGGGASRDTEAFF. Here the CDR3 DNA reads TGTGCCAGCGGAGGAGGGGCCTCCAGGGACACTGAAGCTTTCTTT.

This clone is categorized as medium-sized. J is TRBJ2-7 and V is TRBV4-2; TRBD1 aligns across 12 bases. Germline-derived CDR1 and CDR2 are LGHNA and YNFKEQ. Losses at the gene ends were 0 bases for V and 5 bases for J; bases not matched to a gene: 5. The CDR3 spans 16 residues. The CDR3 loop reads CASSQDPGQGADEQYF. The CDR3 DNA is TGTGCCAGCAGCCAAGATCCGGGACAGGGGGCGGACGAGCAGTACTTC.

The chain carries TRBV6-6 and TRBJ2-7; 7 bases line up with TRBD1. The J segment lost 6 bases and the V segment lost 4 bases, leaving 9 bases of the junction unmatched. Germline CDR1 and CDR2: MNHNY and SVGAGI (reference sequence). This CDR3 spans 14 amino acids. CDR3 amino acids: CASSSLRDSAEQYF. CDR3 bases: TGTGCCAGCAGTTCCCTCCGGGACAGTGCCGAGCAGTACTTC.

The rearrangement links TRBV30 to TRBJ1-5, with D hard to call. Germline V CDR1 and CDR2: GTSNPN, SVGIG (reference sequence). V dropped 5 bases and J dropped 0 bases, with 11 bases sitting between them. The CDR3 covers 14 residues. This CDR3 is CAWGDGYSNQPQHF. DNA of the CDR3: TGTGCCTGGGGTGATGGATATAGCAATCAGCCCCAGCATTTT.

The rearrangement links TRBV5-6 to TRBJ1-1; weak D call: TRBD1 (6 bases). CDR3 size: 13 residues. The V and J ends lost 1 base and 5 bases respectively, with 9 bases between them. Germline V gene data show CDR1 as SGHDT and CDR2 as YYEEEE. The DNA of the CDR3 is TGTGCCAGCAGCTTGCAAGGGGGTACTGAAGCTTTCTTT. It is translated as CASSLQGGTEAFF.

V is TRBV5-1 and J is TRBJ1-1; 7 bases agree with TRBD1. V lost 0 bases, J lost 1 base, and 6 bases stayed unmatched. This CDR3 spans 16 amino acids. CDR1 is SGHRS, CDR2 YFSETQ, per germline. The CDR3 reads CASSLGEGAGNTEAFF. CDR3 in DNA: TGCGCCAGCAGCTTGGGTGAGGGGGCGGGGAACACTGAAGCTTTCTTT.

This chain links TRBV9 with TRBJ2-3; TRBD1 might be the D (6 bases). Germline CDR1 is SGDLS and CDR2 is YYNGEE. The CDR3 has 15 residues. Trimming removed 4 bases from V and 2 bases from J, with 14 bases in between. CDR3 sequence reads: CASSSGDITTDTQYF. CDR3 sequence (DNA): TGTGCCAGCAGCTCCGGGGACATAACCACAGATACGCAGTATTTT.

The gene calls are TRBV2 and TRBJ1-6; D uncertain. The CDR3 contains 16 residues. The germline V gene encodes CDR1 SNHLY and CDR2 FYNNEI. Trimming shortened V by 3 bases and J by 3 bases, and 12 bases separated the two germline ends. CDR3 residues: CASSDHVPNYNSPLHF. The DNA of the CDR3 is TGTGCCAGCAGTGATCATGTACCAAACTATAATTCACCCCTCCACTTT.

This clone was seen a few times. The genes are TRBV7-9 and TRBJ1-2, with D unresolved. From germline, CDR1 is SEHNR and CDR2 FQNEAQ (reference sequence). Trimming removed 5 bases from V and 4 bases from J, with 11 bases in between. The CDR3 contains 13 residues. CDR3 coding DNA: TGTGCCAGCAGCGCCTGGTGGGTCTATGGCTACACCTTC. Encoded protein: CASSAWWVYGYTF.

This clone has a handful of counts. The V gene is TRBV29-1, the J gene TRBJ2-7, with a possible D match to TRBD1 (6 bases). CDR1 SQVTM and CDR2 ANQGSEA come from the germline V gene. The V gene lost 4 bases and the J gene lost 5 bases, with 12 bases spanning the gap. The CDR3 runs 12 residues. The CDR3 sequence: CSVGTGLDEQYF. The CDR3 DNA reads TGCAGCGTTGGAACAGGGCTCGACGAGCAGTACTTC.

V gene TRBV7-9 combines with J gene TRBJ2-6; TRBD2 aligns across 8 bases. The CDR3 is 17 residues long. Trimming removed 2 bases from V and 0 bases from J; junction bases left unmatched: 3. The germline CDR1 and CDR2 sequences are SEHNR and FQNEAQ (reference sequence). CDR3 residues: CASSLPGGASGANVLTF. CDR3 nucleotide sequence: TGTGCCAGCAGCTTACCGGGGGGGGCCTCTGGGGCCAACGTCCTGACTTTC. The full variable domain, completed using reference TRBV7-9 and TRBJ2-6, is DTGVSQNPRHKITKRGQNVTFRCDPISEHNRLYWYRQTLGQGPEFLTYFQNEAQLEKSRLLSDRFSAERPKGSFSTLEIQRTEQGDSAMYLCASSLPGGASGANVLTFGAGSRLTVL.

This clone was seen more than once but under ten times. This chain links TRBV27 with TRBJ1-2; D call uncertain. Germline CDR1 reads MNHEY; CDR2 reads SMNVEV (reference sequence). There are 13 residues in the CDR3. Trimming stripped 7 bases from V and 4 bases from J, with 13 bases between. The CDR3 protein is CASTAGSSYGYTF. DNA of the CDR3: TGTGCCAGCACGGCGGGAAGCAGCTATGGCTACACCTTC.

The J gene is TRBJ1-2, the V gene TRBV27; TRBD1 aligns across 7 bases. Unmatched junction bases numbered 7, after V lost 4 bases and J lost 2 bases. The CDR3 contains 15 residues. CDR1 is MNHEY and CDR2 is SMNVEV in the germline V gene (reference sequence). CDR3 in amino acids: CASSSTGQFNYGYTF. The CDR3 bases are TGTGCCAGCAGTTCCACGGGACAGTTCAACTATGGCTACACCTTC.

This clone was recorded a few times. The CDR3 DNA sequence: TGTGCCAGCAAAGGAGCGAACACTGAAGCTTTCTTT. This sequence encodes CASKGANTEAFF. V gene TRBV9 combines with J gene TRBJ1-1; D is uncertain. Germline assignment: CDR1 SGDLS and CDR2 YYNGEE. V shed 6 bases and J shed 1 base, with 7 bases lying between them. The CDR3 is 12 amino acids. The full variable domain, completed using reference TRBV9 and TRBJ1-1, is DSGVTQTPKHLITATGQRVTLRCSPRSGDLSVYWYQQSLDQGLQFLIQYYNGEERAKGNILERFSAQQFPDLHSELNLSSLELGDSALYFCASKGANTEAFFGQGTRLTVV.

This chain joins TRBV9 and TRBJ1-4, with D uncertain. The CDR3 is 14 residues long. The germline CDR1 and CDR2 sequences are SGDLS and YYNGEE. Trimming removed 0 bases from V and 10 bases from J, with 13 bases in between. CDR3 DNA: TGTGCCAGCAGCGTAGGTTGGGGATCAGGAAAACTGTTTTTT. It is translated as CASSVGWGSGKLFF.

V is TRBV28 and J is TRBJ1-6; possible D gene TRBD1, 6 bases. Germline V gene lookup returns CDR1 MDHEN and CDR2 SYDVKM. Trimming removed 4 bases from V and 12 bases from J, with 13 bases in between. The CDR3 extends over 13 amino acids. This chain's CDR3 is CASSWQGWEPLHF. CDR3 DNA: TGTGCCAGCAGTTGGCAGGGGTGGGAACCCCTCCACTTT.

The J gene is TRBJ1-2, the V gene TRBV6-6; 7 nucleotides line up with TRBD1. Germline loops: CDR1 MNHNY, CDR2 SVGAGI (reference sequence). This CDR3 spans 11 amino acids. Trimming removed 6 bases from V and 7 bases from J; junction bases left unmatched: 2. The CDR3 sequence: CASSTGVGYTF. The DNA for the CDR3 is TGTGCCAGCAGCACAGGGGTTGGCTACACCTTC.

This clone was seen a handful of times. The chain uses TRBV7-9 and TRBJ1-1, with D unclear. The CDR3 is made up of 12 amino acids. Germline V gene data show CDR1 as SEHNR and CDR2 as FQNEAQ (reference sequence). V was trimmed by 7 bases and J by 2 bases, leaving 8 bases between them. The DNA of the CDR3 is TGTGCCAGCAAAAGCAGCAACACTGAAGCTTTCTTT. As protein: CASKSSNTEAFF.

This clone occurred a few times. This chain connects TRBV9 to TRBJ1-3; TRBD1 might be the D (5 bases). Germline lookup yields CDR1 SGDLS and CDR2 YYNGEE. With 3 bases removed from V and 0 bases from J, the gap between germline ends came to 10 bases. The CDR3 loop spans 15 amino acids. CDR3 sequence reads: CASSAFGGSGNTIYF. The CDR3 coding sequence is TGTGCCAGCAGCGCCTTCGGGGGCTCTGGAAACACCATATATTTT.

The chain uses TRBV28 and TRBJ2-1; 7 positions agree with TRBD2. V shed 7 bases and J 3 bases; nucleotides not matched to a gene: 15. Germline V CDR1 and CDR2: MDHEN, SYDVKM. The CDR3 sequence is 17 residues long. The CDR3 DNA reads TGTGCCAGCAACCCACTAATGGGCGGGGGAAGCTACAATGAGCAGTTCTTC. Protein product: CASNPLMGGGSYNEQFF.

This chain connects TRBV5-1 to TRBJ2-3; 10 bases match TRBD2. The length of the CDR3 is 16 residues. Trimming removed 0 bases from V and 4 bases from J; junction bases left unmatched: 5. Germline V gene sequence: CDR1 SGHRS, CDR2 YFSETQ. The CDR3 reads CASSLDTSGEADTQYF. The CDR3 nucleotides are TGCGCCAGCAGCTTGGACACTAGCGGGGAGGCAGATACGCAGTATTTT.

CDR3 residues: CASSLTGTSYSEQYF. The CDR3 nucleotides are TGTGCCAGCAGCTTGACCGGGACTAGCTATTCCGAGCAGTACTTC. This chain connects TRBV6-6 to TRBJ2-7, with TRBD2 matching 9 bases. Germline trimming cut 6 bases from V and 6 bases from J; bases unmatched to any gene: 12. From germline, CDR1 is MNHNY and CDR2 SVGAGI (reference sequence). This CDR3 has 15 amino acids.

This clone was seen only a few times. J is TRBJ1-1 and V is TRBV11-1, with unresolved D. Trimming cost V 1 base and J 9 bases, with 6 bases left between them. CDR3 length: 11 amino acids. Per the germline V gene, CDR1 is SGHAT and CDR2 is FQDESV (reference sequence). The chain's CDR3 is CASSLGEKAFF. CDR3 nucleotide sequence: TGTGCCAGCAGCTTAGGGGAGAAAGCTTTCTTT.

The V gene is TRBV27, the J gene TRBJ2-1, with D perhaps matching TRBD1 or TRBD2 (5 bases each). Germline V gene sequence: CDR1 MNHEY, CDR2 SMNVEV (reference sequence). This CDR3 spans 12 amino acids. The V gene lost 7 bases and the J gene lost 8 bases, with 12 bases spanning the gap. CDR3 in amino acids: CASNGVGDEQFF. CDR3 nucleotide sequence: TGTGCCAGCAACGGGGTGGGGGATGAGCAGTTCTTC.

This rearrangement joins TRBV27 to TRBJ2-5; 11 bases are shared with TRBD2. The CDR3 has 15 residues. Germline CDR1 and CDR2: MNHEY and SMNVEV (reference sequence). V gave up 5 bases and J gave up 2 bases; unmatched junction bases: 4. This CDR3 is CASSEIAGGQETQYF. CDR3 coding DNA: TGTGCCAGCAGTGAGATAGCGGGGGGGCAAGAGACCCAGTACTTC.

The chain carries TRBV4-1 and TRBJ2-1, with D unclear. This CDR3 is built from 13 residues. V lost 5 bases and J lost 8, with 13 bases in between. In germline, CDR1 is MGHRA, CDR2 YSYEKL. The CDR3 nucleotides are TGCGCCAGCAGCTCGCGTGGTAGTGATGAGCAGTTCTTC. Translated, it gives CASSSRGSDEQFF.

The rearrangement joins TRBV4-1 to TRBJ1-1, with D maybe TRBD1 (5 bases). CDR1 and CDR2 from the germline V gene are MGHRA and YSYEKL. This CDR3 contains 14 residues. V was cut by 0 bases and J by 1 base, with 6 bases left in between. CDR3 sequence reads: CASSQDGANTEAFF. The CDR3 nucleotides are TGCGCCAGCAGCCAAGACGGGGCGAACACTGAAGCTTTCTTT.

This chain joins TRBV7-9 and TRBJ2-7; D call uncertain. The CDR3 extends over 13 amino acids. Germline lookup yields CDR1 SEHNR and CDR2 FQNEAQ (reference sequence). V lost 5 bases, J lost 8 bases, and 16 bases lay in between. The CDR3 reads CASSLMASPKQYF. As DNA, the CDR3 is TGTGCCAGCAGCCTCATGGCCAGCCCCAAGCAGTACTTC.

The rearrangement joins TRBV4-2 to TRBJ2-5, with 13 bases that match TRBD2. J lost 3 bases, V lost 1 base, and 5 bases had no gene match. The CDR3 sequence is 17 residues long. Germline lookup yields CDR1 LGHNA and CDR2 YNFKEQ. In DNA form, the CDR3 reads TGTGCCAGCAGCCAAGTGGGGGGACTAGCGGGGAAAGAGACCCAGTACTTC. Its translation is CASSQVGGLAGKETQYF.

V is TRBV4-1 and J is TRBJ1-2; 7 bases align to TRBD1. The germline CDR1 and CDR2 sequences are MGHRA and YSYEKL. This CDR3 contains 17 residues. J was trimmed by 3 bases and V by 7 bases; bases with no gene match: 17. CDR3 residues: CASTTKEGQDSYYGYTF. The CDR3 region has the DNA TGCGCCAGCACCACAAAGGAAGGACAGGATTCTTACTATGGCTACACCTTC.

The gene calls are TRBV28 and TRBJ1-2, with D unclear. This CDR3 spans 15 amino acids. The germline CDR1 and CDR2 sequences are MDHEN and SYDVKM. V dropped 6 bases and J dropped 1 base, with 15 bases sitting between them. Written as DNA, the CDR3 is TGTGCCAGCAGCTCGGCAATCTTGAATAACTATGGCTACACCTTC. This translates into CASSSAILNNYGYTF.